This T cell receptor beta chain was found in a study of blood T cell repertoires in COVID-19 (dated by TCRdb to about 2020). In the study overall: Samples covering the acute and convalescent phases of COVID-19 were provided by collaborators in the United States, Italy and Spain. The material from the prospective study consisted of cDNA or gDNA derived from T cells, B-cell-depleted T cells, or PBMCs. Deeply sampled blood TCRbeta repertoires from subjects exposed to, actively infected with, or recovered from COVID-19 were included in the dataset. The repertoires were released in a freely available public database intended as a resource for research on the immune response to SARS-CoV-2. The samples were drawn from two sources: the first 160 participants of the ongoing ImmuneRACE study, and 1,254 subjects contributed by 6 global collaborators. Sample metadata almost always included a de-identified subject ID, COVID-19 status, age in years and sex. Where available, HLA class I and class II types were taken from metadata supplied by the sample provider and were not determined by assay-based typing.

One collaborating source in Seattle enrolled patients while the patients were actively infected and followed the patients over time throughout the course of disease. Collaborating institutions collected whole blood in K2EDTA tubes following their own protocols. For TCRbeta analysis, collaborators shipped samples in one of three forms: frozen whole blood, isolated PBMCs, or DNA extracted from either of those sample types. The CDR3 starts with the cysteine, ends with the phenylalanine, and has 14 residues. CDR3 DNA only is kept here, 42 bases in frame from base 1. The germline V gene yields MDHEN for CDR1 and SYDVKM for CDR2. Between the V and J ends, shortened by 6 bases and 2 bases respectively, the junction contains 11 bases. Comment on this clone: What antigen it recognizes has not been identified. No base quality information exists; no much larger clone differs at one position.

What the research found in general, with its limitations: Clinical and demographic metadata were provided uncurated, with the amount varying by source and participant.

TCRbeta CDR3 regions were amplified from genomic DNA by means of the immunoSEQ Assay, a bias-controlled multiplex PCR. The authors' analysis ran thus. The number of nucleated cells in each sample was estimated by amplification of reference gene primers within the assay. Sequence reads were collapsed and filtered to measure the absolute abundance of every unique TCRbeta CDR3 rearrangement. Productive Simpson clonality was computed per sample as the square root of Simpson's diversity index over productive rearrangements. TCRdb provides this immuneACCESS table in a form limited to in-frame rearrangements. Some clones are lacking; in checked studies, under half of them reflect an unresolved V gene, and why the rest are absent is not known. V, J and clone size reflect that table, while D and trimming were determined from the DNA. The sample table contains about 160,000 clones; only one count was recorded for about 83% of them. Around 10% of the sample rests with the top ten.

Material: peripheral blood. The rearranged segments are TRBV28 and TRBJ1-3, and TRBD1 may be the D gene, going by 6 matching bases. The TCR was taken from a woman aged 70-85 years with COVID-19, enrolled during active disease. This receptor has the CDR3 CASRVDRTGNTIYF. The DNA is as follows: TGTGCCAGCAGGGTGGACAGAACTGGAAACACCATATATTTT.